This T cell receptor (beta chain) emerged from a study of blood T cell repertoires in COVID-19. Study overall: Some COVID-19 samples were acute and others convalescent; all came from the United States, Italy and Spain.

The assay was immunoSEQ multiplex PCR, and TCRdb's table has in-frame clones only and misses some. The data hold about 320,000 clones, with 90% to 95% observed a single time. This clone has a handful of counts. The study drew participants aged about 18 to 95 years from 24 US areas. Grouping used clinical history reported by participants in a survey and questionnaire. The receptor's source is a woman aged 25 to 39 who had been exposed to COVID-19. Input material: PBMCs or T cells enriched from blood (not recorded which).

CDR3 protein: CASSQRPPRDEQYF. CDR3 nucleotides: TGTGCCAGCAGCCAAAGACCGCCGCGGGACGAGCAGTACTTC. This chain links TRBV14 with TRBJ2-7, with D possibly matching TRBD2 (5 bases). Germline V gene sequence: CDR1 SGHDN, CDR2 FVKESK. The CDR3 contains 14 residues. Between the trimmed V and J ends, which lost 2 bases and 5 bases, there was a span of 13 bases.